This TCR beta chain was profiled in a study of blood T cell repertoires in COVID-19. Across the whole study: Samples came from the United States, Italy and Spain, spanning acute and convalescent COVID-19. Sample material is recorded as cDNA or gDNA derived from T cells, B-cell-depleted T cells, or PBMCs.

In the source study's methods: Estimation of nucleated cell counts was performed using reference gene primer amplification. TCRdb keeps only in-frame clones here, not all; method: immunoSEQ multiplex PCR. That table is the source of V, J and clone size, and D and trimming were worked out from the DNA. This table holds 50,000 to 60,000 clones, about nine tenths found once. In germline, CDR1 is MNHEY, CDR2 SVGEGT. The CDR3 contains 12 residues. V was trimmed by 2 bases and J by 10 bases, leaving 9 bases between them. Sequenced sample: peripheral blood. This TCR was recovered from a man in his fifties or sixties with acute or convalescent COVID-19. V is TRBV6-2 or TRBV6-3 and J is TRBJ2-1; D is unresolved. DNA of the CDR3: TGTGCCAGCAGTTACACGGGTAACGAGCAGTTCTTC. Translating gives CASSYTGNEQFF.